These 13 T cell receptor beta chains came from one sample sequenced in a study of blood T cell repertoires in COVID-19. The protocol was immunoSEQ multiplex PCR, while the TCRdb copy is restricted to in-frame clones and leaves out a portion. The sample includes 200,000 or so clones, just under 85% of them seen just once. Sequencing used peripheral blood. The receptors come from a human donor with acute or convalescent COVID-19. The donor label of this sample is uncertain.

This clone was seen only once. The rearrangement joins TRBV6-1 to TRBJ2-1, with TRBD1 matching 7 bases. There are 14 residues in the CDR3. Germline V gene data show CDR1 as MNHNS and CDR2 as SASEGT. V lost 3 bases to trimming and J lost 5 bases; unmatched junction nucleotides: 4. The CDR3 DNA sequence: TGTGCCAGCAGTGACCGAGGGACAGACAATGAGCAGTTCTTC. Residues: CASSDRGTDNEQFF.

The chain couples TRBV5-1 to TRBJ2-5; TRBD2 matches at 9 bases. The V gene's germline CDR1 is SGHRS and CDR2 YFSETQ. Germline trimming cut 5 bases from V and 4 bases from J; bases unmatched to any gene: 12. This CDR3 is 16 amino acids long. This CDR3 is CASRVDSAGGLETQYF. The CDR3, as DNA: TGCGCCAGCAGAGTGGACAGTGCGGGAGGGTTAGAGACCCAGTACTTC.

The rearrangement links TRBV11-1 to TRBJ1-2; D perhaps matches TRBD1 (5 bases). Trimming left V 5 bases short and J 0 bases short, with 13 bases between. The CDR3 runs to 15 residues. Germline CDR1 SGHAT, CDR2 FQDESV (reference sequence). CDR3 in amino acids: CASSEGPGTNYGYTF. CDR3 DNA: TGTGCCAGCAGCGAAGGTCCAGGGACTAACTATGGCTACACCTTC.

The rearrangement uses TRBV5-8 and TRBJ2-1; 7 bases fit TRBD2. Germline CDR1 SGHTS, CDR2 YDEGEE. The trim removed 0 bases at V and 5 bases at J, leaving 5 bases unmatched. The CDR3 is made up of 15 amino acids. The CDR3 is CASSLAASGHNEQFF. The CDR3 DNA is TGTGCCAGCAGCTTGGCGGCTAGCGGTCACAATGAGCAGTTCTTC.

The rearrangement joins TRBV11-1 to TRBJ2-1, with D unclear. V was pared by 0 bases and J by 9 bases, with 9 bases between. Germline V gene sequence: CDR1 SGHAT, CDR2 FQDESV (reference sequence). The CDR3 is 13 residues long. The CDR3 loop reads CASSLAAIAEQFF. The CDR3 bases are TGTGCCAGCAGCTTAGCAGCTATCGCTGAGCAGTTCTTC.

This sequence joins TRBV5-1 and TRBJ2-1, with TRBD2 matching over 14 bases. Germline values: CDR1 SGHRS, CDR2 YFSETQ. With 1 base clipped from V and 8 bases from J, the junction kept 11 bases outside the gene matches. The CDR3 extends over 18 amino acids. Here the CDR3 DNA reads TGCGCCAGCAGCTTGAGACTAGCGGGAGGGGGGTCGTTGGATGAGCAGTTCTTC. Protein sequence: CASSLRLAGGGSLDEQFF.

This clone came up a few times. This rearrangement joins TRBV11-2 to TRBJ2-7; TRBD1 matches 10 bases. J was trimmed by 4 bases and V by 7 bases; bases with no gene match: 7. CDR1 is SGHAT and CDR2 is FQNNGV in the germline V gene. This CDR3 contains 14 residues. In DNA, the CDR3 is TGTGCCAGCACCATAGACAGGGGGCGATACGAGCAGTACTTC. This gives the protein CASTIDRGRYEQYF.

This sequence joins TRBV7-2 and TRBJ2-1; 11 bases map to TRBD2. This CDR3 comprises 16 residues. Trimming took 1 base from V and 6 from J; bases not matched to a gene: 5. Germline V gives CDR1 SGHTA, CDR2 FQGNSA. CDR3 in DNA: TGTGCCAGCAGCTTAGGTAGCGGGAGGGCCCGCAATGAGCAGTTCTTC. Amino acid sequence: CASSLGSGRARNEQFF.

The V and J genes are TRBV12-3 or TRBV12-4 and TRBJ2-7; 7 bases agree with TRBD2. The CDR3 runs 12 residues. J was trimmed by 4 bases and V by 6 bases; bases with no gene match: 3. The chain's CDR3 is CASRGGEYEQYF. DNA for the CDR3: TGTGCCAGCAGGGGGGGGGAATACGAGCAGTACTTC.

This clone was seen a few times. This chain uses TRBV7-3 with TRBJ2-1; a weak D match, TRBD2 (5 bases). CDR3 length equals 13 residues. Germline V gives CDR1 SGHTA, CDR2 FQGTGA. Trimming removed 3 bases from V and 9 bases from J, with 12 bases in between. CDR3: CASSFLMSGEQFF. As DNA, the CDR3 is TGTGCCAGCAGCTTTTTAATGAGCGGTGAGCAGTTCTTC.

The chain carries TRBV7-3 and TRBJ2-3; no reliable D call. Germline V gene lookup returns CDR1 SGHTA and CDR2 FQGTGA. With 5 bases removed from V and 2 bases from J, the gap between germline ends came to 11 bases. This CDR3 has 14 amino acids. The CDR3 protein is CASSPGGTTDTQYF. The CDR3 coding sequence is TGTGCCAGCAGCCCCGGCGGAACCACAGATACGCAGTATTTT.

V is TRBV19 and J is TRBJ1-4; 8 bases align to TRBD1. The CDR3 extends over 14 amino acids. Germline CDR1 reads LNHDA; CDR2 reads SQIVND (reference sequence). Trimming cost V 5 bases and J 2 bases; bases outside gene matches: 1. The chain's CDR3 is CASSPGGTNEKLFF. The DNA of the CDR3 is TGTGCCAGTAGTCCAGGGGGCACTAATGAAAAACTGTTTTTT.

The chain carries TRBV19 and TRBJ1-3, with D possibly being TRBD1 (5 bases). V was shortened by 7 bases and J by 0 bases, with 13 bases between the two germline ends. Germline CDR1 LNHDA, CDR2 SQIVND (reference sequence). The CDR3 has 15 amino acids. CDR3 in amino acids: CASISGTGSGNTIYF. The CDR3 DNA is TGTGCCAGTATTAGCGGGACGGGCTCTGGAAACACCATATATTTT.